These T cell receptor beta chains were read from a single sample in a study of T cell repertoires in cytomegalovirus infection. TCRdb called the reads again in MiXCR, with one record for every CDR3 protein. The table shows 480,000 or so distinct CDR3 sequences, with roughly 10% occurring only once. The sequencing input was PBMCs. The receptors stem from a human donor in good health (CMV status not recorded). Some clones in this sample may be carry-over from other donors' samples. CDR3s include the opening cysteine and the closing phenylalanine or tryptophan. Fields, in order: D gene, J gene, clone size, CDR3 length, V gene, CDR3 DNA, CDR3 protein. A D gene is named only where the DNA matches it firmly. Size tells how often a clone was seen (once, few, many) or the class of an expanded clone, and some rows leave it out.

D gene: .
J gene: TRBJ2-3
clone size: many
CDR3 length: 17
V gene: TRBV12-3/TRBV12-4
CDR3 DNA: TGTGCCAGCAGTAGCACTCCGGGACAATCTAGCACAGATACGCAGTATTTT
CDR3 protein: CASSSTPGQSSTDTQYF

D gene: TRBD1
J gene: TRBJ1-1
clone size: many
CDR3 length: 13
V gene: TRBV10-3
CDR3 DNA: TGTGCCATCAGGATGGGACAGTACACTGAAGCTTTCTTT
CDR3 protein: CAIRMGQYTEAFF

D gene: TRBD1
J gene: TRBJ1-1
clone size: many
CDR3 length: 15
V gene: TRBV28
CDR3 DNA: TGTGCCAGCAGTAACAACCCAGGGGGGGACACTGAAGCTTTCTTT
CDR3 protein: CASSNNPGGDTEAFF

D gene: .
J gene: TRBJ1-1
clone size: many
CDR3 length: 10
V gene: TRBV28
CDR3 DNA: TGTGCCTGCTTTAGGACTGAAGCTTTCTTT
CDR3 protein: CACFRTEAFF

D gene: TRBD1
J gene: TRBJ2-1
clone size: .
CDR3 length: 15
V gene: TRBV10-3
CDR3 DNA: TGTGCCATCAGTGACACAGGGACAGGTAATAATGAGCAGTTCTTC
CDR3 protein: CAISDTGTGNNEQFF

D gene: TRBD2
J gene: TRBJ2-2
clone size: few
CDR3 length: 16
V gene: TRBV20-1
CDR3 DNA: TGCAGTGCTAGATTGACTAGCGGGGGGGCCCACGGGGAGCTGTTTTTT
CDR3 protein: CSARLTSGGAHGELFF

D gene: .
J gene: TRBJ2-3
clone size: few
CDR3 length: 14
V gene: TRBV4-1
CDR3 DNA: TGCGCCAGCAGCCAAGACTTCCCCACAGATACGCAGTATTTT
CDR3 protein: CASSQDFPTDTQYF

D gene: .
J gene: TRBJ2-3
clone size: few
CDR3 length: 16
V gene: TRBV5-1
CDR3 DNA: TGCGCCAGCAGCTTGGTCGGTCGGGGGACCACAGATACGCAGTATTTT
CDR3 protein: CASSLVGRGTTDTQYF

D gene: TRBD2
J gene: TRBJ2-1
clone size: many
CDR3 length: 15
V gene: TRBV7-6
CDR3 DNA: TGTGCCAGCAGCCTACTAGCGGGAGGCTACAATGAGCAGTTCTTC
CDR3 protein: CASSLLAGGYNEQFF

D gene: .
J gene: TRBJ1-1
clone size: .
CDR3 length: 15
V gene: TRBV9
CDR3 DNA: TGTGCCATCCTATCCCCGGGACACCTGAACACTGAAGCTTTCTTT
CDR3 protein: CAILSPGHLNTEAFF

D gene: .
J gene: TRBJ2-1
clone size: few
CDR3 length: 15
V gene: TRBV9
CDR3 DNA: TGTGCCAGCACGCACGAGGGAAGCTCCTACAATGAGCAGTTCTTC
CDR3 protein: CASTHEGSSYNEQFF

D gene: TRBD2
J gene: TRBJ2-3
clone size: many
CDR3 length: 16
V gene: TRBV6-2/TRBV6-3
CDR3 DNA: TGTGCCAGCAGTCCCCTAGCGGGAGGTGTCACAGATACGCAGTATTTT
CDR3 protein: CASSPLAGGVTDTQYF

D gene: .
J gene: TRBJ1-4
clone size: .
CDR3 length: 16
V gene: TRBV20-1
CDR3 DNA: TGCAGTGCTAGTTCGGGACCTTTTGCAACTAATGAAAAACTGATTTTT
CDR3 protein: CSASSGPFATNEKLIF

D gene: .
J gene: TRBJ2-7
clone size: many
CDR3 length: 15
V gene: TRBV13
CDR3 DNA: TGTGCCAGCAGCGCGACCCAGGACTTTACCTACGAGCAGTACTTC
CDR3 protein: CASSATQDFTYEQYF

D gene: TRBD2
J gene: TRBJ2-3
clone size: few
CDR3 length: 15
V gene: TRBV5-1
CDR3 DNA: TGCGCCAGCAGCTTAAATGCGGGAGTCGCAGATACGCAGTATTTT
CDR3 protein: CASSLNAGVADTQYF

D gene: TRBD1
J gene: TRBJ2-2
clone size: many
CDR3 length: 17
V gene: TRBV19
CDR3 DNA: TGTGCCAGTAGTATCACCGGGGGGACAGGGGAAGCCGGGGAGCTGTTTTTT
CDR3 protein: CASSITGGTGEAGELFF

D gene: TRBD1
J gene: TRBJ1-2
clone size: .
CDR3 length: 16
V gene: TRBV5-8
CDR3 DNA: TGTGCCAGCAGCCTAGCGACAGGGGTCCGGAACTATGGCTACACCTTC
CDR3 protein: CASSLATGVRNYGYTF

D gene: .
J gene: TRBJ2-7
clone size: .
CDR3 length: 10
V gene: TRBV28
CDR3 DNA: TGTGCCATCGGGCGCTACGAGCAGTACTTC
CDR3 protein: CAIGRYEQYF

D gene: .
J gene: TRBJ2-4
clone size: .
CDR3 length: 13
V gene: TRBV5-6
CDR3 DNA: TGTGCCAGCAGCTTGGACGTGGGAAACATTCAGTACTTC
CDR3 protein: CASSLDVGNIQYF

D gene: .
J gene: TRBJ1-4
clone size: .
CDR3 length: 13
V gene: TRBV7-9
CDR3 DNA: TGTGCCAGCAGCTTTTCGGAGTGGGAAAAACTGTTTTTT
CDR3 protein: CASSFSEWEKLFF

D gene: .
J gene: TRBJ2-2
clone size: many
CDR3 length: 15
V gene: TRBV15
CDR3 DNA: TGTGCCACCAGCAGAGGCGGACACAACACCGGGGAGCTGTTTTTT
CDR3 protein: CATSRGGHNTGELFF

D gene: .
J gene: TRBJ1-1
clone size: many
CDR3 length: 13
V gene: TRBV7-8
CDR3 DNA: TGTGCCAGCAGCAGCGGAGAGGTAGAAGTTGCTTTCTTT
CDR3 protein: CASSSGEVEVAFF

D gene: .
J gene: TRBJ2-7
clone size: many
CDR3 length: 15
V gene: TRBV7-8
CDR3 DNA: TGTGCCAGCAGCTTTGTCCGGGCCTCCTCCTACGAGCAGTACTTC
CDR3 protein: CASSFVRASSYEQYF

D gene: TRBD1
J gene: TRBJ1-4
clone size: few
CDR3 length: 16
V gene: TRBV12-3/TRBV12-4
CDR3 DNA: TGTGCCAGCAGTCCGGGACAGGGTATCACTAATGAAAAACTGTTTTTT
CDR3 protein: CASSPGQGITNEKLFF

D gene: .
J gene: TRBJ1-1
clone size: .
CDR3 length: 14
V gene: TRBV5-6
CDR3 DNA: TGTGCCAGCAGCCCACAGGTCATGAACACTGAAGCTTTCTTT
CDR3 protein: CASSPQVMNTEAFF

D gene: .
J gene: TRBJ1-4
clone size: few
CDR3 length: 14
V gene: TRBV27
CDR3 DNA: TGTGCCAGCAGTTGGCAGCCGGGATCAGAAAAACTGTTTTTT
CDR3 protein: CASSWQPGSEKLFF

D gene: TRBD2
J gene: TRBJ2-1
clone size: .
CDR3 length: 15
V gene: TRBV28
CDR3 DNA: TGTGCCAGCACTACTAGGGGAGGGTATAACAATGAGCAGTTCTTC
CDR3 protein: CASTTRGGYNNEQFF

D gene: .
J gene: TRBJ2-7
clone size: .
CDR3 length: 12
V gene: TRBV29-1
CDR3 DNA: TGCAGCGTTGCCCCGAGCTCCTACGAGCAGTACTTC
CDR3 protein: CSVAPSSYEQYF

D gene: .
J gene: TRBJ2-1
clone size: .
CDR3 length: 13
V gene: TRBV20-1
CDR3 DNA: TGCAGTGCTAGAGATGGCGGTCGCGATGAGCAGTTCTTC
CDR3 protein: CSARDGGRDEQFF

D gene: TRBD1
J gene: TRBJ1-2
clone size: .
CDR3 length: 15
V gene: TRBV29-1
CDR3 DNA: TGCAGCGTTGAAGATCCAGGGGGCACCCTCTATGGCTACACCTTC
CDR3 protein: CSVEDPGGTLYGYTF

D gene: .
J gene: TRBJ1-1
clone size: many
CDR3 length: 15
V gene: TRBV4-1
CDR3 DNA: TGCGCCAGCAGCCAAGAGAACAGCTTGAACACTGAAGCTTTCTTT
CDR3 protein: CASSQENSLNTEAFF